This T cell receptor beta chain was documented in a study of OX40 agonist ivuxolimab in advanced cancers. Background on the study: Having had anti-PD-1, anti-PD-L1 or anti-CTLA-4 therapy before was allowed, and more than 35% had some.

This table comes from immunoSEQ multiplex PCR, and its TCRdb copy is limited to in-frame clones, with some not included. This sample has some 140,000 clones, with just over 90% found just once. Notes on this clone: The antigen is unknown.

The V gene's germline CDR1 is MDHEN and CDR2 SYDVKM. Trimming pared 2 bases from V and 10 bases from J, leaving 16 bases between. This CDR3 is 14 amino acids long. The study, taken as a whole, reports: Dose levels from 0.1 to 3.0 mg/kg saw CD4+ and CD8+ blood T cells expand clonally by week 6. In CD8+ T cells, expanded clones were on average more numerous than in CD4+.

The sample consisted of CD4+ or CD8+ T cells sorted from blood, taken in a trial of the OX40 agonist ivuxolimab. V and J are TRBV28 and TRBJ2-3; either TRBD1 or TRBD2 may supply D (6 bases each). The clonotype comes from an adult with an advanced solid tumor such as melanoma, head and neck, liver or kidney cancer. The CDR3 coding sequence is TGTGCCAGCAGTTTAGGGACACCCCAGCGGGCGCAGTATTTT. It translates to CASSLGTPQRAQYF.